Shown below are 19 T cell receptor beta chains from a single sample sequenced in a study of Graves' ophthalmopathy and Graves' hyperthyroidism. Using RNA transcripts, the TCR beta CDR3 regions were amplified. Amplification began with first-round RT-PCR using HTBI primers, then second-round multiplex PCR was performed. TCRdb re-called the multiplex PCR reads with MiXCR, one entry per CDR3 protein. This sample has more than 300,000 distinct CDR3 sequences, with 15% to 19% found just once. Sequenced sample: peripheral blood. Every receptor here comes from a woman aged 18-29 years with stable Graves' hyperthyroidism.

This clonotype was observed a few times. The chain links TRBV18 to TRBJ1-5; D perhaps matches TRBD1 (6 bases). Between the trimmed V and J ends, which lost 4 bases and 5 bases, there was a span of 15 bases. CDR1 KGHSH and CDR2 LQKENI come from the germline V gene. The CDR3 consists of 15 residues. CDR3 coding DNA: TGTGCCAGCTCACGCTCACAGGGCCGGGATCAGCCCCAGCATTTT. It yields the protein CASSRSQGRDQPQHF. Full variable domain (missing parts from reference TRBV18 and TRBJ1-5): NAGVMQNPRHLVRRRGQEARLRCSPMKGHSHVYWYRQLPEEGLKFMVYLQKENIIDESGMPKERFSAEFPKEGPSILRIQQVVRGDSAAYFCASSRSQGRDQPQHFGDGTRLSIL.

As DNA, the CDR3 is TGTGCCAGCAGCTCGGGATTCCGGGAGACCCAGTACTTC. It yields the protein CASSSGFRETQYF. V is TRBV7-8 and J is TRBJ2-5; TRBD2 is a possible D gene (5 bases). Between the trimmed V and J ends, which lost 4 bases and 5 bases, there was a span of 11 bases. Germline V gene lookup returns CDR1 SGHVS and CDR2 FQNEAQ. This CDR3 region has 13 residues.

A remark on this clonotype: It may be a read error: a sequence one base away is much more abundant. V is TRBV7-2 and J is TRBJ2-7; a weak D match, TRBD1 (6 bases). Trimming took 5 bases from V and 3 from J, leaving 17 bases between them. Germline CDR1 and CDR2: SGHTA and FQGNSA. CDR3 length equals 15 residues. The CDR3 protein is CASSNSGTSFYEQYF. The DNA of the CDR3 is TGTGCCAGCAGCAACTCCGGGACAAGCTTCTACGAGCAGTACTTC.

This clonotype was counted many times. V is TRBV10-1 and J is TRBJ2-7; 15 bases line up with TRBD2. This CDR3 contains 19 residues. V trimming: 2 bases; J trimming: 6 bases; junction bases outside the gene matches: 14. Per germline, CDR1 WNHNN and CDR2 SYGVQD (reference sequence). CDR3 sequence reads: CASSEGTSGGQIEPGEQYF. The CDR3 DNA follows: TGCGCCAGCAGTGAGGGGACTAGCGGGGGGCAAATTGAACCCGGCGAGCAGTACTTC.

This clonotype has only a few counts. For the CDR3, the DNA is TGTGCCAGCAGCCAACGTTCGAGGGGCGAGACCCAGTACTTC. It is translated as CASSQRSRGETQYF. The rearrangement uses TRBV3-1 and TRBJ2-5, with D possibly being TRBD1 or TRBD2 (5 bases each). Germline loops: CDR1 LGHDT, CDR2 YNNKEL (reference sequence). Trimming stripped 2 bases from V and 5 bases from J, with 12 bases between. This CDR3 spans 14 amino acids.

The chain uses TRBV14 and TRBJ1-1; maybe TRBD1 (5 bases). Between the trimmed V and J ends, which lost 4 bases and 1 base, there was a span of 13 bases. The CDR3 extends over 15 amino acids. Germline CDR1 reads SGHDN; CDR2 reads FVKESK. The CDR3 nucleotides are TGTGCCAGCAGCCCTTCAGTAGGGACGAACACTGAAGCTTTCTTT. This codes for CASSPSVGTNTEAFF.

This clonotype was seen repeatedly, ten times or more. The V gene is TRBV6-2 or TRBV6-3, the J gene TRBJ2-2; 12 bases map to TRBD2. This CDR3 has 17 residues. CDR1 is MNHEY and CDR2 is SVGEGT in the germline V gene. Trimming took 7 bases from V and 4 from J; bases not matched to a gene: 10. CDR3 sequence: CASTSLAGGLGTGELFF. As DNA, the CDR3 is TGTGCCAGCACCTCTCTAGCGGGGGGGCTCGGCACCGGGGAGCTGTTTTTT.

This clonotype has a count of ten or more. The chain links TRBV6-4 to TRBJ2-7; the D gene is possibly TRBD1 (6 bases). The ends were cut back, 6 bases at V and 1 base at J, with 22 bases in the middle. The CDR3 consists of 17 residues. Looked up from germline, CDR1 is MRHNA and CDR2 is SNTAGT. The CDR3 nucleotides read TGTGCCAGCAGCGTCGGCCACAGGGTACTAAATTCCTACGAGCAGTACTTC. This sequence encodes CASSVGHRVLNSYEQYF.

This clonotype was seen at least ten times. J is TRBJ1-2 and V is TRBV20-1; D ambiguous. CDR3 length: 13 amino acids. The V end lost 6 bases, the J end lost 8 bases, and 19 bases lay between the germline ends. In germline, CDR1 is DFQATT, CDR2 SNEGSKA (reference sequence). The DNA of the CDR3 is TGCAGTGCGACGCCGGGCCAGGAGAGGGGCTACACCTTC. This sequence encodes CSATPGQERGYTF.

This clonotype was counted at least ten times. V and J are TRBV7-2 and TRBJ1-1, with a tentative D call TRBD1 (6 bases). The CDR3 is made up of 12 amino acids. Germline V lookup: CDR1 SGHTA, CDR2 FQGNSA. V lost 5 bases and J lost 11, with 15 bases in between. The CDR3 sequence: CASSQTGTRAFF. The CDR3 coding sequence is TGTGCCAGCAGCCAAACAGGGACGAGGGCTTTCTTT.

The V call is TRBV5-5, the J call TRBJ1-1, with 7 bases fitting TRBD1. This CDR3 is 15 amino acids long. Germline V gene sequence: CDR1 SGHKS, CDR2 YYEKEE (reference sequence). V lost 5 bases and J lost 0; bases outside the gene matches: 7. Here the CDR3 DNA reads TGTGCCAGCAGAACCTACAGGGGCCTGAACACTGAAGCTTTCTTT. Protein sequence: CASRTYRGLNTEAFF.

Details on this clonotype: At one end the junction does not follow the germline gene, possibly because of a read error. The V gene is TRBV29-1, the J gene TRBJ2-4, with D tentatively TRBD1 (6 bases). This CDR3 has 11 amino acids. The V gene's germline CDR1 is SQVTM and CDR2 ANQGSEA. The DNA of the CDR3 is TGCAGCGTTGACCACGGGGACATTAAGTACTTC. Translation gives CSVDHGDIKYF.

This clonotype was counted many times. The chain carries TRBV12-3 or TRBV12-4 and TRBJ1-5; TRBD1 matches at 8 bases. CDR3 size: 15 residues. Trimming took 5 bases from V and 2 from J; bases not matched to a gene: 5. CDR3 in DNA: TGTGCCAGCAGTGTATTCAGGGGGCGCAATCAGCCCCAGCATTTT. Amino acid sequence: CASSVFRGRNQPQHF.

The table lists this clonotype with a few counts. This chain links TRBV18 with TRBJ1-1; perhaps TRBD1 as D (5 bases). The CDR3 spans 14 residues. V was cut by 3 bases and J by 8 bases, with 16 bases left in between. In germline, CDR1 is KGHSH, CDR2 LQKENI. The CDR3 here is CASSPKDKGTEAFF. CDR3 DNA sequence: TGTGCCAGCTCACCTAAGGACAAGGGGACCGAAGCTTTCTTT.

This clonotype was recorded a few times. The chain has TRBV3-1 and TRBJ2-5, with D uncertain. CDR1 is LGHDT, CDR2 YNNKEL, per germline (reference sequence). Trimming pared 0 bases from V and 5 bases from J, leaving 4 bases between. The CDR3 extends over 12 amino acids. For the CDR3, the DNA is TGTGCCAGCAGCCAAGAGAGTGAGACCCAGTACTTC. Residues: CASSQESETQYF.

This clonotype was recorded at least ten times. V and J are TRBV5-1 and TRBJ1-2; no firm D call. The CDR3 is 14 amino acids. Trimming stripped 1 base from V and 6 bases from J, with 13 bases between. From germline, CDR1 is SGHRS and CDR2 YFSETQ. In DNA, the CDR3 is TGCGCCAGCAGCTTGACAGAACCAAGGGATGGCTACACCTTC. Translation: CASSLTEPRDGYTF.

This clonotype was counted at least ten times. V gene TRBV2 combines with J gene TRBJ1-5; D perhaps matches TRBD1 (5 bases). The CDR3 runs 13 residues. The V end lost 10 bases, the J end lost 6 bases, and 16 bases lay between the germline ends. The germline gives CDR1 SNHLY, CDR2 FYNNEI. The CDR3 is CATRGRGAQPQHF. The CDR3 DNA follows: TGTGCCACCAGAGGGAGGGGTGCTCAGCCCCAGCATTTT.

This clonotype was counted at least ten times. The rearrangement uses TRBV20-1 and TRBJ1-2; perhaps TRBD1 as D (5 bases). V lost 0 bases and J 7 bases, leaving 15 bases between the germline ends. Germline loops: CDR1 DFQATT, CDR2 SNEGSKA (reference sequence). The CDR3 runs 14 residues. CDR3 nucleotide sequence: TGCAGTGCTAGAGAGGGGGTCGGGATCTCTGGCTACACCTTC. This encodes CSAREGVGISGYTF.

This clonotype was detected ten times or more. This sequence joins TRBV6-1 and TRBJ1-1; possible D gene TRBD1, 6 bases. The CDR3 extends over 15 amino acids. The germline V and J ends were trimmed by 6 bases and 1 base, with 15 bases remaining between them. The V gene's germline CDR1 is MNHNS and CDR2 SASEGT. CDR3 residues: CASSLRGFGNTEAFF. The DNA for the CDR3 is TGTGCCAGCAGCCTAAGGGGGTTCGGGAACACTGAAGCTTTCTTT.